The 15 T cell receptor beta chains in this list originate from one sample, sequenced in a study of breast tumors, draining lymph nodes, adjacent tissues. The lymph nodes were axillary draining lymph nodes from breast cancer patients. MiXCR, applied by TCRdb to the multiplex PCR reads, yields one record per CDR3 protein. The data hold approximately 120,000 distinct CDR3 sequences, with approximately 21% observed a single time. Sequenced: axillary lymph node tissue. The receptors come from a female donor with breast cancer. Some clones in this sample may be carry-over from other donors' samples.

Remarks on this clonotype: One base away lies a much larger clone, so this may be a sequencing read error. The chain couples TRBV5-5 to TRBJ1-6; TRBD1 might be the D (5 bases). Between the trimmed V and J ends, which lost 4 bases and 4 bases, there was a span of 12 bases. The CDR3 is 15 amino acids. Per the germline V gene, CDR1 is SGHKS and CDR2 is YYEKEE (reference sequence). In DNA form, the CDR3 reads TGTGCCAGCAGCCTCGGGACGGATTATAATTCACCCCTCCACTTT. Translated: CASSLGTDYNSPLHF.

This clonotype showed up many times. This chain connects TRBV6-6 to TRBJ2-2; possible D gene TRBD1, 6 bases. With 0 bases removed from V and 5 bases from J, the gap between germline ends came to 16 bases. CDR1 and CDR2 (germline): MNHNY, SVGAGI (reference sequence). The CDR3 totals 17 residues. For the CDR3, the DNA is TGTGCCAGCAGTTACTCGAGTCAGGGGATTGGTACCGGGGAGCTGTTTTTT. It translates to CASSYSSQGIGTGELFF.

At least ten counts were recorded for this clonotype. The V and J genes are TRBV28 and TRBJ2-7, with 8 bases identical to TRBD2. This CDR3 comprises 15 residues. Germline lookup yields CDR1 MDHEN and CDR2 SYDVKM. The ends lost 4 bases at V and 2 bases at J; junction bases unmatched: 7. DNA for the CDR3: TGTGCCAGCAGTTCCCCAGGACTAGCCGCCTACGAGCAGTACTTC. Translation gives CASSSPGLAAYEQYF.

This clonotype was seen ten or more times. The chain employs TRBV3-1 and TRBJ2-6; perhaps TRBD2 as D (6 bases). CDR1 is LGHDT and CDR2 is YNNKEL in the germline V gene (reference sequence). V was pared by 4 bases and J by 3 bases, with 16 bases between. This CDR3 region has 17 residues. The CDR3 DNA follows: TGTGCCAGCAGCCCTGGGACTGCTAAGGGTGGGGCCAACGTCCTGACTTTC. Its protein is CASSPGTAKGGANVLTF.

As to this clonotype: A much larger clone lies one base from this, so it may be a read error. The rearrangement joins TRBV9 to TRBJ1-2, with TRBD1 identical over 7 bases. V lost 3 bases, J lost 7 bases, and 6 bases stayed unmatched. The CDR3 covers 13 residues. Germline values: CDR1 SGDLS, CDR2 YYNGEE. This chain's CDR3 is CASSGGTEFGYTF. CDR3 sequence (DNA): TGTGCCAGCAGCGGGGGGACAGAATTTGGCTACACCTTC.

In the case of this clonotype: A much more abundant neighbour one base away suggests this may be a read error. The chain carries TRBV3-1 and TRBJ1-2; D perhaps matches TRBD1 (6 bases). The CDR3 is 15 amino acids. Germline V gives CDR1 LGHDT, CDR2 YNNKEL (reference sequence). The CDR3: CTSSPIRGQNYGYTF. The CDR3 coding sequence is TGTACCAGCAGCCCCATTCGGGGGCAGAATTATGGCTACACCTTC.

This clonotype was observed many times. The chain links TRBV18 to TRBJ1-2, with 7 bases identical to TRBD1. V was pared by 5 bases and J by 6 bases, with 12 bases of the junction left unmatched. Germline CDR1 and CDR2: KGHSH and LQKENI. The CDR3 spans 15 residues. The CDR3 bases are TGTGCCAGCTCAGCGGCCCTGGGCCAGGGGGATGGCTACACCTTC. This gives the protein CASSAALGQGDGYTF.

This clonotype was seen at least ten times. The genes are TRBV20-1 and TRBJ2-7; 7 bases are shared with TRBD1. V dropped 4 bases and J dropped 0; count of bases not matched to a gene: 0. Germline CDR1 reads DFQATT; CDR2 reads SNEGSKA (reference sequence). The CDR3 runs 12 residues. The CDR3 DNA follows: TGCAGTGCTACAGGGGGCTCCTACGAGCAGTACTTC. As protein: CSATGGSYEQYF.

This chain joins TRBV28 and TRBJ2-1, with 10 positions matching TRBD2. Germline CDR1 is MDHEN and CDR2 is SYDVKM. The CDR3 runs to 21 residues. Losses at the gene ends were 3 bases for V and 10 bases for J; bases not matched to a gene: 27. CDR3 nucleotide sequence: TGTGCCAGCAGTTTCCCTCCAGACAGGGTGGCTCCGAGCGGGAGGGCTGGGGAGCAGTTCTTC. Its translation: CASSFPPDRVAPSGRAGEQFF.

This clonotype was found many times. The chain uses TRBV20-1 and TRBJ2-5; possible D gene TRBD2, 5 bases. CDR3 size: 12 residues. The germline V gene encodes CDR1 DFQATT and CDR2 SNEGSKA (reference sequence). Between the trimmed V and J ends, which lost 7 bases and 4 bases, there was a span of 13 bases. The CDR3 loop is CSVVRAGETQYF. CDR3 sequence (DNA): TGCAGTGTAGTAAGGGCGGGAGAGACCCAGTACTTC.

This clonotype was recorded a few times. This chain connects TRBV18 to TRBJ2-1, with 8 nucleotides matching TRBD2. Trimming at V came to 2 bases and at J to 9 bases, leaving 12 bases not matched to a gene. Germline lookup yields CDR1 KGHSH and CDR2 LQKENI. The CDR3 extends over 16 amino acids. In DNA form, the CDR3 reads TGTGCCAGCTCACCAAAACCGGGACTAGGGGCCAGTGAGCAGTTCTTC. Encoded protein: CASSPKPGLGASEQFF.

Remarks on this clonotype: This may stem from a read error, because a much larger clone lies one nucleotide away. The V and J genes are TRBV6-1 and TRBJ2-7; 7 nucleotides align to TRBD1. CDR1 and CDR2 from the germline V gene are MNHNS and SASEGT. J gave up 3 bases and V 2 bases, and 7 bases lay outside the gene matches. The CDR3 length is 15 residues. The CDR3: CASSERTQGLYEQYF. CDR3 sequence (DNA): TGTGCCAGCAGTGAACGGACACAGGGGCTCTACGAGCAGTACTTC.

This clonotype has ten or more counts. The genes are TRBV19 and TRBJ1-2; D is ambiguous. In germline, CDR1 is LNHDA, CDR2 SQIVND (reference sequence). This CDR3 comprises 15 residues. The germline V and J ends were trimmed by 3 bases and 4 bases, with 15 bases remaining between them. The CDR3 DNA is TGTGCCAGTAGTATTTCTGGGGTTCGTGGCTATGGCTACACCTTC. It translates to CASSISGVRGYGYTF.

This rearrangement joins TRBV28 to TRBJ1-2; D is possibly TRBD1 (5 bases). Germline V lookup: CDR1 MDHEN, CDR2 SYDVKM. The CDR3 spans 12 residues. V was shortened by 10 bases and J by 4 bases, with 13 bases between the two germline ends. This CDR3 reads CAISGTGYGYTF. CDR3 DNA: TGTGCCATCTCCGGGACGGGCTATGGCTACACCTTC.

The V and J genes are TRBV3-1 and TRBJ1-2, with D tentatively TRBD1 (5 bases). Germline CDR1 LGHDT, CDR2 YNNKEL (reference sequence). The CDR3 sequence is 16 residues long. V lost 2 bases to trimming and J lost 0 bases, with 13 bases between them. This chain's CDR3 is CASSQRVVGPNYGYTF. The CDR3, as DNA: TGTGCCAGCAGCCAAAGGGTCGTGGGACCTAACTATGGCTACACCTTC.